This note documents a single TCR beta chain sequence. From germline, CDR1 is KGHSH and CDR2 LQKENI. V was trimmed by 5 bases and J by 4 bases, leaving 12 bases between them. This CDR3 spans 14 amino acids. This record comes from a study of blood T cell repertoires in COVID-19. Across the whole study: Whether acute or convalescent, the COVID-19 samples came from the United States, Italy and Spain.

The authors' processing: Reference gene primer amplification gave nucleated cell count estimates. TCRdb's copy holds only in-frame clones and misses some; the assay was immunoSEQ multiplex PCR. V and J calls and clone size are given by that table; D and trimming were obtained from the DNA. The sample holds 85,000 to 100,000 clones; less than 95% are singletons and the top ten take 1.5% to 2%. The clonotype originates from a man aged 55 to 70 with acute or convalescent COVID-19. The sample comprised peripheral blood. The chain couples TRBV18 to TRBJ1-5, with a tentative D call TRBD1 (5 bases). As DNA, the CDR3 is TGTGCCAGCTCAGATTCAGGGCCAAATCAGCCCCAGCATTTT. It encodes CASSDSGPNQPQHF. The full variable domain, completed using reference TRBV18 and TRBJ1-5, is NAGVMQNPRHLVRRRGQEARLRCSPMKGHSHVYWYRQLPEEGLKFMVYLQKENIIDESGMPKERFSAEFPKEGPSILRIQQVVRGDSAAYFCASSDSGPNQPQHFGDGTRLSIL.